The 17 T cell receptor beta chains in this list originate from one sample, sequenced in a study of spatial heterogeneity in lung cancer. Each CDR3 protein is one row after TCRdb ran MiXCR on the 5' RACE reads. The table shows 48,000 or so distinct CDR3 sequences, with approximately 5% occurring only once. The sample's time point: sample taken at primary tumor resection. The sequencing used PBMCs, collected at surgery. The receptor set was obtained from a male donor with early-stage non-small cell lung cancer.

In this sample, this clonotype turned up a few times. The chain is built from TRBV13 and TRBJ2-7; possibly TRBD2 for D (5 bases). This CDR3 spans 14 amino acids. The V end lost 1 base, the J end lost 9 bases, and 16 bases lay between the germline ends. Germline lookup yields CDR1 PRHDT and CDR2 FYEKMQ (reference sequence). In nucleotides, the CDR3 is TGTGCCAGCAGCTTAGTCGGCCCGGGCGCGGGGCAGTACTTC. This translates into CASSLVGPGAGQYF.

There are many counts of this clonotype. This chain links TRBV5-1 with TRBJ2-1; TRBD1 matches 7 bases. Germline V lookup: CDR1 SGHRS, CDR2 YFSETQ. The CDR3 totals 15 residues. Losses at the gene ends were 2 bases for V and 3 bases for J; bases not matched to a gene: 5. Written as DNA, the CDR3 is TGCGCCAGCAGCTTCAGGGGGTCCCTCTACAATGAGCAGTTCTTC. Translation: CASSFRGSLYNEQFF. The complete variable domain, with remaining parts taken from reference TRBV5-1 and TRBJ2-1, reads KAGVTQTPRYLIKTRGQQVTLSCSPISGHRSVSWYQQTPGQGLQFLFEYFSETQRNKGNFPGRFSGRQFSNSRSEMNVSTLELGDSALYLCASSFRGSLYNEQFFGPGTRLTVL.

This clonotype has at least ten counts. This sequence joins TRBV7-8 and TRBJ2-1, with 10 bases matching TRBD2. Germline values: CDR1 SGHVS, CDR2 FQNEAQ. This CDR3 region has 17 residues. V was pared by 1 base and J by 2 bases, with 5 bases of the junction left unmatched. The CDR3 reads CASSLGSSGRTYNEQFF. For the CDR3, the DNA is TGTGCCAGCAGCTTAGGGAGTAGCGGGAGGACCTACAATGAGCAGTTCTTC.

This clonotype was seen at least ten times. This CDR3 reads CASSFSSSGTGELFF. CDR3 DNA sequence: TGCGCCAGCAGCTTTTCGTCTTCCGGCACCGGGGAGCTGTTTTTT. The chain uses TRBV5-1 and TRBJ2-2; D unresolved. CDR1 and CDR2 (germline): SGHRS, YFSETQ. This CDR3 is 15 amino acids long. Trimming removed 2 bases from V and 4 bases from J, with 12 bases in between.

This clonotype has a handful of counts. This chain connects TRBV6-2 or TRBV6-3 to TRBJ2-7, with 8 bases fitting TRBD1. CDR3 size: 14 residues. CDR1 and CDR2 from the germline V gene are MNHEY and SVGEGT. Germline trimming cut 5 bases from V and 4 bases from J; bases unmatched to any gene: 7. CDR3 coding DNA: TGTGCCAGCAGTCGGACAGGGAAAATATACGAGCAGTACTTC. Amino acid sequence: CASSRTGKIYEQYF.

This clonotype was detected ten times or more. This chain links TRBV5-1 with TRBJ2-7; TRBD2 aligns across 13 bases. Germline CDR1 SGHRS, CDR2 YFSETQ. The CDR3 contains 16 residues. The junction had 6 bases not matched to a gene; V was cut back by 2 bases and J by 4 bases. This CDR3 is CASSLTSGRAQYEQYF. DNA for the CDR3: TGCGCCAGCAGCTTAACTAGCGGGAGGGCCCAATACGAGCAGTACTTC.

This clonotype has at least ten counts. V usage is TRBV5-4 and J usage is TRBJ2-7, with TRBD1 identical over 8 bases. V lost 5 bases to trimming and J lost 1 base; unmatched junction nucleotides: 8. Germline V lookup: CDR1 SGHNT, CDR2 YYREEE (reference sequence). The CDR3 is 15 residues long. The CDR3 sequence: CASSYRDRPSYEQYF. CDR3 coding DNA: TGTGCCAGCAGTTACCGGGACAGGCCTTCCTACGAGCAGTACTTC.

This clonotype has a count of ten or more. V is TRBV4-1 and J is TRBJ2-3; no definite D call. The CDR3 runs 16 residues. V gave up 8 bases and J gave up 5 bases, with 23 bases separating them. CDR1 and CDR2 (germline): MGHRA, YSYEKL. The CDR3 sequence is CASLSRLGSTRDTQYF. The CDR3 DNA sequence: TGCGCCAGCCTCTCAAGATTGGGATCTACGAGAGATACGCAGTATTTT.

This clonotype was seen ten or more times. The chain combines TRBV7-9 with TRBJ2-2; D unresolved. The germline V gene encodes CDR1 SEHNR and CDR2 FQNEAQ (reference sequence). V was pared by 5 bases and J by 4 bases, with 8 bases between. The length of the CDR3 is 13 residues. The CDR3 DNA reads as TGTGCCAGCAGCGCAAAGAGCACCGGGGAGCTGTTTTTT. Translation gives CASSAKSTGELFF.

This clonotype came up many times. V gene TRBV20-1 combines with J gene TRBJ1-5; 9 bases match TRBD1. The CDR3 is 12 amino acids. Germline V gene lookup returns CDR1 DFQATT and CDR2 SNEGSKA (reference sequence). V dropped 6 bases and J dropped 6; count of bases not matched to a gene: 3. CDR3 amino acids: CSAGTGIQPQHF. CDR3 bases: TGCAGTGCCGGGACAGGGATTCAGCCCCAGCATTTT.

This clonotype was detected a few times. The chain carries TRBV15 and TRBJ1-1; D not resolved. The CDR3 spans 14 residues. The V gene's germline CDR1 is LNHNV and CDR2 YYDKDF (reference sequence). Deletions cut 1 base from V and 5 bases from J, with 11 bases between. The CDR3 DNA reads TGTGCCACCAGCAGAGGGTGGGATGGAACTGAAGCTTTCTTT. This codes for CATSRGWDGTEAFF.

Ten or more counts support this clonotype. The chain joins TRBV2 to TRBJ2-5, with 8 positions matching TRBD2. The CDR3 covers 14 residues. The J segment lost 4 bases and the V segment lost 6 bases, leaving 7 bases of the junction unmatched. Per germline, CDR1 SNHLY and CDR2 FYNNEI. The CDR3 bases are TGTGCCAGCAGCCCGGACGGGAGGGGAGAGACCCAGTACTTC. Translation: CASSPDGRGETQYF.

This clonotype was seen ten or more times. V gene TRBV7-2 combines with J gene TRBJ2-5; TRBD1 might be the D (5 bases). This CDR3 has 12 residues. The germline V gene has CDR1 SGHTA and CDR2 FQGNSA. Trimming removed 5 bases at V and 4 bases at J, with 8 bases between. As DNA, the CDR3 is TGTGCCAGCAGCCCTCAGGGAGAGACCCAGTACTTC. Its protein is CASSPQGETQYF.

This clonotype was picked up many times. V gene TRBV5-1 combines with J gene TRBJ2-2; 9 nucleotides align to TRBD1. The V gene's germline CDR1 is SGHRS and CDR2 YFSETQ. This CDR3 is built from 17 residues. After removal of 4 bases from V and 2 bases from J, the junction contained 9 bases not matched to a gene. The CDR3 bases are TGCGCCAGCAGCCCCCCGGGACAGGGTGGAAACACCGGGGAGCTGTTTTTT. It translates to CASSPPGQGGNTGELFF.

The table lists this clonotype with many counts. The rearrangement joins TRBV6-1 to TRBJ1-1; 10 positions match TRBD1. Trimming cost V 5 bases and J 5 bases; bases outside gene matches: 5. CDR3 length: 14 residues. The V gene's germline CDR1 is MNHNS and CDR2 SASEGT. The CDR3 here is CASSWRTGGTEAFF. DNA of the CDR3: TGTGCCAGCAGTTGGCGGACAGGGGGTACTGAAGCTTTCTTT.

Many counts were recorded for this clonotype. This chain joins TRBV20-1 and TRBJ1-4; the match to TRBD1 covers 7 bases. This CDR3 spans 13 amino acids. Per germline, CDR1 DFQATT and CDR2 SNEGSKA (reference sequence). J was trimmed by 7 bases and V by 3 bases; bases with no gene match: 5. The DNA of the CDR3 is TGCAGTGCTAGTAAGGGGGCCGGTGAAAAACTGTTTTTT. Amino acids: CSASKGAGEKLFF.

This clonotype appeared a few times. The CDR3 sequence is CASSLKGDKLFF. The CDR3 nucleotides are TGTGCCAGCAGTTTAAAAGGCGACAAACTGTTTTTT. This rearrangement joins TRBV12-3 or TRBV12-4 to TRBJ1-4; no reliable D call. CDR3 length equals 12 residues. Trimming took 2 bases from V and 11 from J, leaving 9 bases between them.